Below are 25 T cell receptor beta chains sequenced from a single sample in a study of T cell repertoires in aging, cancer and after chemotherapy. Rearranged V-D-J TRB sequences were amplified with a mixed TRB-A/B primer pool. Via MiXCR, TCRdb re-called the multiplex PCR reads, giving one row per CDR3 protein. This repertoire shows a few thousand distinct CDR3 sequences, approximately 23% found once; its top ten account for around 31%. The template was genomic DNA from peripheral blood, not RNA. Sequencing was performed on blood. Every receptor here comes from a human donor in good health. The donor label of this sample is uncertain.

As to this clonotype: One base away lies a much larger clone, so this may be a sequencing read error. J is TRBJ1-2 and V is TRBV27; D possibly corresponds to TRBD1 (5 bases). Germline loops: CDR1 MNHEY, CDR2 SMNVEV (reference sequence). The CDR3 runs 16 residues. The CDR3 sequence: CASCLAAGRLHYGYTF. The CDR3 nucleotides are TGTGCCAGCTGTTTAGCGGCGGGGCGACTGCACTATGGCTACACCTTC.

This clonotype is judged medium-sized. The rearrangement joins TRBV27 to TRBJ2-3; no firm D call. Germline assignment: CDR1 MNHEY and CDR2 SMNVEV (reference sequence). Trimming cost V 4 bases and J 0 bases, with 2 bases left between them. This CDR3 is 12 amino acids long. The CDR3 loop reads CASSYSTDTQYF. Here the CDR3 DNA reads TGTGCCAGCAGTTATAGCACAGATACGCAGTATTTT.

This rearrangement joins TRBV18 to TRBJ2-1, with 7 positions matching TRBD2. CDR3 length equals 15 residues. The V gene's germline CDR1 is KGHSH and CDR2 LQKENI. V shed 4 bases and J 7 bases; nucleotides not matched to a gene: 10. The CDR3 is CASSLISTGGNEQFF. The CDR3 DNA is TGTGCCAGCTCACTAATCTCTACGGGGGGTAATGAGCAGTTCTTC.

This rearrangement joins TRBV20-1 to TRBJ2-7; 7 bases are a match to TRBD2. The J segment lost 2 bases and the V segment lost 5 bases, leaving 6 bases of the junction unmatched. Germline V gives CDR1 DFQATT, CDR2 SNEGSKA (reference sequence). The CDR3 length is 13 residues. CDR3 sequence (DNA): TGCAGTGCTGAGACTAGCCAGCCCTACGAGCAGTACTTC. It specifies CSAETSQPYEQYF.

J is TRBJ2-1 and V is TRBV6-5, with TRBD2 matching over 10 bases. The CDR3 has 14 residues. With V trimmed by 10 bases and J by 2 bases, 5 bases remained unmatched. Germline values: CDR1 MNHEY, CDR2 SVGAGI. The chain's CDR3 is CATGAGGPYNEQFF. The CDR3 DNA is TGTGCCACCGGAGCGGGGGGGCCCTACAATGAGCAGTTCTTC.

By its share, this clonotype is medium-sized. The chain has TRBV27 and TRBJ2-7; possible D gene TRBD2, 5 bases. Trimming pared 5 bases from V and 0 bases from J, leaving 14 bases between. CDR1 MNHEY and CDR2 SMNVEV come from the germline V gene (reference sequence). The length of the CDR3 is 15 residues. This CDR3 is CASSIGLPVSYEQYF. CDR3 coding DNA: TGTGCCAGCAGTATAGGACTGCCAGTCTCCTACGAGCAGTACTTC.

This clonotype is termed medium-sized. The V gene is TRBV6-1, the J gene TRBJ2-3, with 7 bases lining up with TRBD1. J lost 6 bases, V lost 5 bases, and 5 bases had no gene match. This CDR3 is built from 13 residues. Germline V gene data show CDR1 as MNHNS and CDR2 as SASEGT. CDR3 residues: CASSFQQGDTQYF. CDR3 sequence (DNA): TGTGCCAGCAGTTTCCAACAGGGGGATACGCAGTATTTT.

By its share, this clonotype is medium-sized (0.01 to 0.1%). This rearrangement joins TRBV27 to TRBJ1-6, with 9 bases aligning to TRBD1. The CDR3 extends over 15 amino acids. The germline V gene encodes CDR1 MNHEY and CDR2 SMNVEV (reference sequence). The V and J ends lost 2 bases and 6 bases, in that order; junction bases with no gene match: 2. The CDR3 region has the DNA TGTGCCAGCAGTTTACTGGGACAGGGTAATTCACCCCTCCACTTT. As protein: CASSLLGQGNSPLHF.

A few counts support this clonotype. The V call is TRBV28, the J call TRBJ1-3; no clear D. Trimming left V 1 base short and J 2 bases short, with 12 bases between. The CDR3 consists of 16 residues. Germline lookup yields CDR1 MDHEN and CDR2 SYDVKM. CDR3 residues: CASSLYRGNTGNTIYF. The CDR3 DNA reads TGTGCCAGCAGTTTATATCGGGGAAATACTGGAAACACCATATATTTT. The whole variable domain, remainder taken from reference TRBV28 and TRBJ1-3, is DVKVTQSSRYLVKRTGEKVFLECVQDMDHENMFWYRQDPGLGLRLIYFSYDVKMKEKGDIPEGYSVSREKKERFSLILESASTNQTSMYLCASSLYRGNTGNTIYFGEGSWLTVV.

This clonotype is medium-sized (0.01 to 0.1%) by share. DNA for the CDR3: TGTGCCAGCTCACCACCCGGGACAGTGCCTTACAATGAGCAGTTCTTC. Its protein product is CASSPPGTVPYNEQFF. V usage is TRBV18 and J usage is TRBJ2-1; 7 bases fit TRBD1. The CDR3 is 16 amino acids. With 0 bases clipped from V and 4 bases from J, the junction kept 6 bases outside the gene matches. CDR1 and CDR2 from the germline V gene are KGHSH and LQKENI.

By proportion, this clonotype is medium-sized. The chain's CDR3 is CASSLAAGANEQFF. The CDR3 nucleotides are TGTGCCAGCAGCTTAGCAGCAGGGGCAAATGAGCAGTTCTTC. The chain is built from TRBV7-2 and TRBJ2-1; D possibly corresponds to TRBD1 (6 bases). V was clipped by 0 bases and J by 7 bases, with 10 bases between them. This CDR3 is 14 amino acids long. Looked up from germline, CDR1 is SGHTA and CDR2 is FQGNSA.

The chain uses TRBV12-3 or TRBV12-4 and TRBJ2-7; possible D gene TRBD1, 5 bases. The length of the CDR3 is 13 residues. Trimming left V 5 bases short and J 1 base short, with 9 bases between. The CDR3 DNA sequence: TGTGCCAGCAGTACGACAGAGTCCTACGAGCAGTACTTC. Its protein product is CASSTTESYEQYF.

As DNA, the CDR3 is TGCGCCAGCAGCCGAGGTAGGGGTGGCGGGGAGCTGTTTTTT. Encoded protein: CASSRGRGGGELFF. The V gene is TRBV4-3, the J gene TRBJ2-2; maybe TRBD1 (5 bases). The V gene lost 4 bases and the J gene lost 7 bases, with 13 bases spanning the gap. Germline CDR1 is LGHNA and CDR2 is YSLEER. This CDR3 has 14 residues.

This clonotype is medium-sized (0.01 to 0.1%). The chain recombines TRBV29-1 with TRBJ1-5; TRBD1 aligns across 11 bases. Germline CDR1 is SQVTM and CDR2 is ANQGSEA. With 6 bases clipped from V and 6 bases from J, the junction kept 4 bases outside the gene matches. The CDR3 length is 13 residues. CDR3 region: CSVGQGASQPQHF. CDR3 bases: TGCAGCGTCGGACAGGGGGCCTCTCAGCCCCAGCATTTT. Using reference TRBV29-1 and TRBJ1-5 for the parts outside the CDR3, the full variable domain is SAVISQKPSRDICQRGTSLTIQCQVDSQVTMMFWYRQQPGQSLTLIATANQGSEATYESGFVIDKFPISRPNLTFSTLTVSNMSPEDSSIYLCSVGQGASQPQHFGDGTRLSIL.

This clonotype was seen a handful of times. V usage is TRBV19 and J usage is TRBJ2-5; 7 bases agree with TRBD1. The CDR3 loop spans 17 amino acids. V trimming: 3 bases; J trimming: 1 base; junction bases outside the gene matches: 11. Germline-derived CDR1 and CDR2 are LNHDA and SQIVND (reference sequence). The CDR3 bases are TGTGCCAGTAGTATTGGACTTGGGGACAGATCCCAAGAGACCCAGTACTTC. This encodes CASSIGLGDRSQETQYF. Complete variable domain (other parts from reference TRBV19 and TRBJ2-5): DGGITQSPKYLFRKEGQNVTLSCEQNLNHDAMYWYRQDPGQGLRLIYYSQIVNDFQKGDIAEGYSVSREKKESFPLTVTSAQKNPTAFYLCASSIGLGDRSQETQYFGPGTRLLVL.

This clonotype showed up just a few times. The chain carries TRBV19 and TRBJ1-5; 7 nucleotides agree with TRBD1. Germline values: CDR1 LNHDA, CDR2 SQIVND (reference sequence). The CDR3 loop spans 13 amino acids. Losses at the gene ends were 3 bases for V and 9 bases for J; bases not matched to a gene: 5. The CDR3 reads CASSMQGERPQHF. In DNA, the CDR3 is TGTGCCAGTAGTATGCAGGGGGAGAGGCCCCAGCATTTT.

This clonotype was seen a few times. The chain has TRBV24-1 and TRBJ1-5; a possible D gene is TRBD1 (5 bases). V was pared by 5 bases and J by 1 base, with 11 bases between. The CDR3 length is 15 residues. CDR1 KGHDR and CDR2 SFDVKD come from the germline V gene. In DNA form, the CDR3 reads TGTGCCACCAGTGGCGGGACGTTAAGCAATCAGCCCCAGCATTTT. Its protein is CATSGGTLSNQPQHF.

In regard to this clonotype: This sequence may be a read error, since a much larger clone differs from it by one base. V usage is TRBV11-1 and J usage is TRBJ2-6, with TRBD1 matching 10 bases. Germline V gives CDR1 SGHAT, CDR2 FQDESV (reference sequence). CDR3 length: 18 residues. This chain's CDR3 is CASSVGTGAYSGTNVLTF. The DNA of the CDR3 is TGTGCCAGCAGCGTAGGGACAGGGGCCTACTCTGGGACCAACGTCCTGACTTTC.

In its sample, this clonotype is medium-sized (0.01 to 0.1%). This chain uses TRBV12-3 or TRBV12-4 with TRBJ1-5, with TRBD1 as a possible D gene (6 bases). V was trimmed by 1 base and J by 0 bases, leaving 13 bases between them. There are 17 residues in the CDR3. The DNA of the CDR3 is TGTGCCAGCAGTTTAGAGCTCGGGGGGCGTAGCAATCAGCCCCAGCATTTT. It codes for CASSLELGGRSNQPQHF.

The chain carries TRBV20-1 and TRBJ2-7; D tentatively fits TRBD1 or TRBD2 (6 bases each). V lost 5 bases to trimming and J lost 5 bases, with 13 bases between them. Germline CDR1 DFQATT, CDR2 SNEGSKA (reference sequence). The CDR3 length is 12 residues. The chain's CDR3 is CSAPRGPDEQYF. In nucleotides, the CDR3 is TGCAGTGCTCCCCGGGGGCCTGACGAGCAGTACTTC.

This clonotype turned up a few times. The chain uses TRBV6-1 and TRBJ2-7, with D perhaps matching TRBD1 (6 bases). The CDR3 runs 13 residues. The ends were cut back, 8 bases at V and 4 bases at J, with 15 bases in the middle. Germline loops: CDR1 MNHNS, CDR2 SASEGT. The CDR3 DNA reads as TGTGCCAGCGTATACAGGGAGCCTTACGAGCAGTACTTC. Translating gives CASVYREPYEQYF.

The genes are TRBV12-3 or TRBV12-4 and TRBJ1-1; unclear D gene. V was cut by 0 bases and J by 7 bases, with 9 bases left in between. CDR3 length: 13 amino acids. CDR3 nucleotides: TGTGCCAGCAGTTTAGCTACAGCGAGTGAAGCTTTCTTT. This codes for CASSLATASEAFF.

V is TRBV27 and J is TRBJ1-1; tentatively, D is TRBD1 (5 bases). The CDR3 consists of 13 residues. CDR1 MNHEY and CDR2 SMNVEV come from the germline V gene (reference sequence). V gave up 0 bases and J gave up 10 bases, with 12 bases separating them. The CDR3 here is CASSLSGASGAFF. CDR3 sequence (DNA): TGTGCCAGCAGTTTATCCGGGGCTTCTGGAGCTTTCTTT.

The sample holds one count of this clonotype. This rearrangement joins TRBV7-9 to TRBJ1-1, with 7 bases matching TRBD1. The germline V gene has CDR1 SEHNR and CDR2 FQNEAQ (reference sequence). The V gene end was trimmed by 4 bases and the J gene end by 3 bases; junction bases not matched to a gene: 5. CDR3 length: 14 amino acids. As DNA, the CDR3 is TGTGCCAGCAGCTCCCGTCAGGGGGACACTGAAGCTTTCTTT. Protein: CASSSRQGDTEAFF. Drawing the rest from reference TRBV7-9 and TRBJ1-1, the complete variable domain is DTGVSQNPRHKITKRGQNVTFRCDPISEHNRLYWYRQTLGQGPEFLTYFQNEAQLEKSRLLSDRFSAERPKGSFSTLEIQRTEQGDSAMYLCASSSRQGDTEAFFGQGTRLTVV.

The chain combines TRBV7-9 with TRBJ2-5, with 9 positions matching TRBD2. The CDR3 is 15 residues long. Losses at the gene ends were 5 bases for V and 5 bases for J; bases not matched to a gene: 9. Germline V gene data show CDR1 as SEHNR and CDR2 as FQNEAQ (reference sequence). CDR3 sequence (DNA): TGTGCCAGCAGCCCTAAGGGACTAGCCGTTGAGACCCAGTACTTC. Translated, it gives CASSPKGLAVETQYF.